This is a list of T cell receptor beta chains from one sample in a study of shared clonotypes between healthy human individuals. Method: immunoSEQ multiplex PCR; TCRdb's copy keeps in-frame clones and lacks some. The sample contains hundreds of thousands of clones, 76% of which appear only once. Sequencing was done on a sample of PBMCs. All receptors come from a woman in her 40s in good health. Some clones in this sample may be carry-over from other donors' samples. Both conserved end residues are part of each CDR3. The order of the fields is V gene, CDR3 protein.

v_gene: TRBV21-1
CDR3aa: CASRNHRDRVREQYF

v_gene: TRBV7-3
CDR3aa: CASSLVPGANVLTF

v_gene: TRBV28
CDR3aa: CASSQDRSGLDEQYF

v_gene: TRBV29-1
CDR3aa: CSVGAQGNTEAFF

v_gene: TRBV11-3
CDR3aa: CASSFTSSNEQFF

v_gene: TRBV6-5
CDR3aa: CASSYWTGAYNEQFF

v_gene: TRBV5-4
CDR3aa: CASSLQTLLDEQYF

v_gene: TRBV14
CDR3aa: CASSSAGTEAFF

v_gene: TRBV2
CDR3aa: CASSGPGQGFNEQYF

v_gene: TRBV7-6
CDR3aa: CASSLDQVLPANSPLHF

v_gene: TRBV7-9
CDR3aa: CASSQEGQGILHF

v_gene: TRBV30
CDR3aa: CAWSVQGVNEKLFF

v_gene: TRBV7-9
CDR3aa: CASSTTGAGYTF

v_gene: TRBV5-4
CDR3aa: CATTTNPVGQPQHF

v_gene: TRBV7-2
CDR3aa: CASSLGVTSQPQHF

v_gene: TRBV6-5
CDR3aa: CASSPGSLYGYTF

v_gene: TRBV12-5
CDR3aa: CASGRQGVNTEAFF

v_gene: TRBV18
CDR3aa: CASSRQGARTYNEQFF

v_gene: TRBV27
CDR3aa: CASSRGASGTGELFF

v_gene: TRBV5-4
CDR3aa: CASSGGQGVNEKLFF

v_gene: TRBV2
CDR3aa: CASRPLVAGVSEQYF

v_gene: TRBV19
CDR3aa: CASSIGAQGVQPQHF

v_gene: TRBV5-4
CDR3aa: CASSLATSGVPRAYEQYF

v_gene: TRBV5-8
CDR3aa: CASSLRPELNYGYTF

v_gene: TRBV30
CDR3aa: CAWSALGSGTASEQFF

v_gene: TRBV5-1
CDR3aa: CASSLGPPSYEQYF

v_gene: TRBV6-6
CDR3aa: CATGLTGTQYF

v_gene: TRBV9
CDR3aa: CASSSQGGDYEQYF